This T cell receptor (beta chain) was sequenced for a study of T cells in Graves' hyperthyroidism and ophthalmopathy. Study-wide points: The model predicted ophthalmopathy a median around six months before onset.

CDR3 length equals 13 residues. The germline V gene encodes CDR1 KGHDR and CDR2 SFDVKD. Trimming stripped 1 base from V and 6 bases from J, with 5 bases between. This clonotype was recorded at least ten times. What it recognizes is unknown. No ophthalmopathy progression within 18 months constituted stable Graves' hyperthyroidism. Used for diagnoses were clinical symptoms, serum thyroxine and TRAb, thyroid ultrasound and orbital computed tomography. About 10 ml fresh peripheral blood yielded the PBMCs. Researchers amplified the TCR beta CDR3 regions from RNA transcripts. First-round RT-PCR targeting the TCR CDR3 was performed with the HTBI primer set. Using its own MiXCR run on the multiplex PCR reads, TCRdb lists one record per CDR3 protein. The data hold approximately 640,000 distinct CDR3 sequences, with 15% to 20% observed a single time.

The chain links TRBV24-1 to TRBJ2-2; D ambiguous. Sequenced material: blood. The receptor was derived from a woman aged 25 to 45 with Graves' hyperthyroidism. CDR3 sequence reads: CATSDFGPGELFF. As DNA, the CDR3 is TGTGCCACCAGTGATTTCGGACCCGGGGAGCTGTTTTTT.